The 20 T cell receptor beta chains in this list originate from one sample, sequenced in a study of cytomegalovirus exposure and HLA in healthy donors. Primers for the PCR totalled 60 Vbeta and 13 Jbeta. Produced via immunoSEQ multiplex PCR; TCRdb's table is partial and in-frame only. Among 200,000 or so clones listed, approximately 78% were seen once. The specimen was PBMCs. The receptors here all came from a woman under 30 in good health and CMV-seronegative.

The genes are TRBV6-1 and TRBJ1-6; 7 nucleotides match TRBD1. The CDR3 sequence is 14 residues long. Trimming at V came to 6 bases and at J to 6 bases, leaving 5 bases not matched to a gene. Germline assignment: CDR1 MNHNS and CDR2 SASEGT. The CDR3: CASRPGQPNSPLHF. CDR3 in DNA: TGTGCCAGCAGGCCGGGACAGCCTAATTCACCCCTCCACTTT.

The chain has TRBV6-6 and TRBJ2-5, with D tentatively TRBD1 (5 bases). The V and J ends lost 5 bases and 4 bases respectively, with 17 bases between them. The CDR3 runs to 15 residues. The germline V gene encodes CDR1 MNHNY and CDR2 SVGAGI (reference sequence). The CDR3 loop is CASSRRQGWSETQYF. The CDR3 DNA sequence: TGTGCCAGCAGTCGCCGCCAGGGTTGGTCAGAGACCCAGTACTTC.

On this clone: The identical CDR3 is also encoded by other nucleotide sequences in the sample. This chain joins TRBV11-2 and TRBJ2-5; D is perhaps TRBD1 (6 bases). V was cut by 3 bases and J by 2 bases, with 13 bases left in between. The CDR3 loop spans 15 amino acids. Germline V CDR1 and CDR2: SGHAT, FQNNGV. As DNA, the CDR3 is TGTGCCAGCAGCTTTCTAAACAGGGAGCAAGAGACCCAGTACTTC. It encodes CASSFLNREQETQYF. Using reference TRBV11-2 and TRBJ2-5 for the parts outside the CDR3, the full variable domain is EAGVAQSPRYKIIEKRQSVAFWCNPISGHATLYWYQQILGQGPKLLIQFQNNGVVDDSQLPKDRFSAERLKGVDSTLKIQPAKLEDSAVYLCASSFLNREQETQYFGPGTRLLVL.

V usage is TRBV30 and J usage is TRBJ2-3, with 10 bases fitting TRBD2. The CDR3 runs to 15 residues. Germline V gives CDR1 GTSNPN, CDR2 SVGIG (reference sequence). V shed 2 bases, J shed 4 bases, and the junction held 6 bases outside the gene matches. CDR3 bases: TGTGCCTGGAGTTTGCTAGCGGGAGTTTCAGATACGCAGTATTTT. Translating it yields CAWSLLAGVSDTQYF. Combining the CDR3 with reference TRBV30 and TRBJ2-3 gives the whole variable domain SQTIHQWPATLVQPVGSPLSLECTVEGTSNPNLYWYRQAAGRGLQLLFYSVGIGQISSEVPQNLSASRPQDRQFILSSKKLLLSDSGFYLCAWSLLAGVSDTQYFGPGTRLTVL.

The chain carries TRBV28 and TRBJ2-2; TRBD2 agrees at 9 bases. Germline V CDR1 and CDR2: MDHEN, SYDVKM. The V and J ends lost 7 bases and 4 bases, in that order; junction bases with no gene match: 7. This CDR3 region has 15 residues. The CDR3 sequence is CASTLGTSLTGELFF. The CDR3 nucleotides are TGTGCCAGCACCTTAGGGACTAGCCTCACCGGGGAGCTGTTTTTT. Complete variable domain (other parts from reference TRBV28 and TRBJ2-2): DVKVTQSSRYLVKRTGEKVFLECVQDMDHENMFWYRQDPGLGLRLIYFSYDVKMKEKGDIPEGYSVSREKKERFSLILESASTNQTSMYLCASTLGTSLTGELFFGEGSRLTVL.

The chain is built from TRBV6-5 and TRBJ2-3; D is ambiguous. Germline V gene lookup returns CDR1 MNHEY and CDR2 SVGAGI. The CDR3 totals 15 residues. Trimming left V 5 bases short and J 0 bases short, with 12 bases between. CDR3 sequence (DNA): TGTGCCAGCAGTACTCGAGGCGGTAGCACAGATACGCAGTATTTT. This sequence encodes CASSTRGGSTDTQYF.

This clone was found a few times. V gene TRBV2 combines with J gene TRBJ2-1, with TRBD2 matching over 10 bases. V trimming: 6 bases; J trimming: 1 base; junction bases outside the gene matches: 3. This CDR3 region has 15 residues. Per germline, CDR1 SNHLY and CDR2 FYNNEI. CDR3 protein: CASREREGSYNEQFF. The DNA of the CDR3 is TGTGCCAGCAGGGAGCGGGAGGGTTCCTACAATGAGCAGTTCTTC.

V gene TRBV18 combines with J gene TRBJ1-4; TRBD1 aligns across 12 bases. Trimming cost V 3 bases and J 5 bases; bases outside gene matches: 22. Germline lookup yields CDR1 KGHSH and CDR2 LQKENI. This CDR3 spans 22 amino acids. The CDR3 protein is CASSPGQGAQVKVIPANEKLFF. In nucleotides, the CDR3 is TGTGCCAGCTCACCGGGACAGGGGGCGCAGGTAAAGGTTATACCCGCGAATGAAAAACTGTTTTTT.

The chain uses TRBV7-9 and TRBJ1-1, with no clear D. V gave up 6 bases and J gave up 6 bases, with 8 bases separating them. The CDR3 covers 11 residues. Per germline, CDR1 SEHNR and CDR2 FQNEAQ (reference sequence). CDR3 sequence: CASSETAEAFF. CDR3 bases: TGTGCCAGCAGTGAAACAGCTGAAGCTTTCTTT.

The gene calls are TRBV29-1 and TRBJ2-7; perhaps TRBD1 as D (6 bases). Germline V lookup: CDR1 SQVTM, CDR2 ANQGSEA. The CDR3 runs to 11 residues. With 3 bases removed from V and 7 bases from J, the gap between germline ends came to 10 bases. CDR3 sequence (DNA): TGCAGCGTTGAGCAGGGGCCGGAGCAGTACTTC. It translates to CSVEQGPEQYF.

The chain links TRBV7-3 to TRBJ2-1, with 9 bases fitting TRBD1. The CDR3 is 19 residues long. V lost 4 bases to trimming and J lost 5 bases; unmatched junction nucleotides: 18. In germline, CDR1 is SGHTA, CDR2 FQGTGA. CDR3 loop: CASSSPWVQGARNNNEQFF. DNA of the CDR3: TGTGCCAGCAGCTCCCCCTGGGTACAGGGGGCCAGAAACAACAATGAGCAGTTCTTC.

The chain recombines TRBV6-1 with TRBJ1-1; a possible D gene is TRBD1 (6 bases). This CDR3 has 14 amino acids. V was pared by 1 base and J by 3 bases, with 9 bases between. Germline loops: CDR1 MNHNS, CDR2 SASEGT. CDR3 amino acids: CASSEVGADTEAFF. DNA for the CDR3: TGTGCCAGCAGTGAAGTGGGGGCCGACACTGAAGCTTTCTTT.

The rearrangement links TRBV28 to TRBJ1-2; 9 bases are shared with TRBD1. Germline V gene data show CDR1 as MDHEN and CDR2 as SYDVKM. This CDR3 spans 16 amino acids. The V segment lost 0 bases and the J segment 6 bases; nucleotides outside the gene matches: 8. DNA for the CDR3: TGTGCCAGCAGTTTATGGGAACAGGGGGCGCGGAATGGCTACACCTTC. Its protein product is CASSLWEQGARNGYTF.

The J gene is TRBJ2-1, the V gene TRBV6-6; no firm D call. The CDR3 is 13 amino acids. The germline V gene has CDR1 MNHNY and CDR2 SVGAGI (reference sequence). With 0 bases removed from V and 4 bases from J, the gap between germline ends came to 4 bases. CDR3 in amino acids: CASSYSTYNEQFF. The CDR3 coding sequence is TGTGCCAGCAGTTACTCTACTTACAATGAGCAGTTCTTC.

The rearrangement links TRBV7-3 to TRBJ2-7; D perhaps matches TRBD2 (5 bases). Trimming removed 3 bases from V and 1 base from J, with 7 bases in between. The CDR3 runs 13 residues. Germline V gives CDR1 SGHTA, CDR2 FQGTGA. The CDR3 loop is CASSFGLSYEQYF. CDR3 DNA sequence: TGTGCCAGCAGCTTCGGACTTTCCTACGAGCAGTACTTC.

The rearrangement links TRBV7-2 to TRBJ1-2; a weak D match, TRBD1 (6 bases). The CDR3 loop spans 13 amino acids. CDR1 is SGHTA, CDR2 FQGNSA, per germline. The germline V and J ends were trimmed by 3 bases and 6 bases, with 11 bases remaining between them. The CDR3 bases are TGTGCCAGCAGCTTCTGGCAGGGGAATGGCTACACCTTC. Its protein product is CASSFWQGNGYTF.

This chain links TRBV18 with TRBJ2-2; 9 positions match TRBD2. This CDR3 is built from 17 residues. Trimming took 3 bases from V and 7 from J; bases not matched to a gene: 12. Germline assignment: CDR1 KGHSH and CDR2 LQKENI. CDR3 nucleotides: TGTGCCAGCTCACCCGACTCTAGCGGGATCGTTATCGGGGAGCTGTTTTTT. As protein: CASSPDSSGIVIGELFF.

The chain has TRBV5-7 and TRBJ1-5; 10 positions match TRBD1. TRBV5-7 is annotated as an ORF whose role is uncertain. This CDR3 has 16 residues. The trim removed 4 bases at V and 0 bases at J, leaving 4 bases unmatched. CDR3 sequence reads: CASSLRDRGSNQPQHF. Written as DNA, the CDR3 is TGTGCCAGCAGCCTCCGGGACAGGGGTAGCAATCAGCCCCAGCATTTT.

This chain uses TRBV28 with TRBJ1-2, with D perhaps TRBD1 (5 bases). In germline, CDR1 is MDHEN, CDR2 SYDVKM. The CDR3 is 14 amino acids. Trimming shortened V by 5 bases and J by 4 bases, and 14 bases separated the two germline ends. CDR3 DNA sequence: TGTGCCAGCAGTCTCAGGGCCCTCAGCTATGGCTACACCTTC. Translation gives CASSLRALSYGYTF.

This clone was seen only a few times. The gene calls are TRBV30 and TRBJ2-3, with D unresolved. The CDR3 runs 15 residues. Between the trimmed V and J ends, which lost 1 base and 2 bases, there was a span of 13 bases. Germline CDR1 GTSNPN, CDR2 SVGIG (reference sequence). In nucleotides, the CDR3 is TGTGCCTGGAGTGGCCCGCTCTCCTACACAGATACGCAGTATTTT. This codes for CAWSGPLSYTDTQYF.